This T cell receptor (beta chain) was documented in a study of technical replicates of blood from a few donors. This CDR3 has 18 amino acids. Looked up from germline, CDR1 is ENHRY and CDR2 is SYGVKD. The J segment lost 5 bases and the V segment lost 7 bases, leaving 18 bases of the junction unmatched. Sequencing used immunoSEQ multiplex PCR; TCRdb keeps in-frame clones, though not all of them. The data hold approximately 73,000 clones, with just under 95% observed a single time. The sequence came from a human donor in good health. The specimen was T cells isolated from PBMCs. The chain carries TRBV10-3 and TRBJ2-5, with TRBD2 identical over 11 bases. DNA for the CDR3: TGTGCCATCAATGGACCCATAGCGGGAGGGCCCGGTTTGGAGACCCAGTACTTC. It specifies CAINGPIAGGPGLETQYF.